This T cell receptor beta chain was retrieved from a study of CD8+ T cells in alopecia areata. The treatment was: oral pan-JAK inhibitor, 5-10 mg twice daily. It was cDNA, reverse transcribed from extracted RNA, that served as the sequencing template. The repertoire was sequenced with immunoSEQ multiplex PCR; TCRdb's copy has only in-frame clones and lacks some. Of about 140,000 clones listed, around 82% were seen once; the top ten hold 20% to 30%. V was trimmed by 1 base and J by 1 base, leaving 14 bases between them. Germline CDR1 and CDR2: SGHVS and FNYEAQ. This CDR3 is built from 16 residues. V usage is TRBV7-6 and J usage is TRBJ2-7; the D gene is possibly TRBD1 (6 bases). This receptor was obtained from a human donor with alopecia areata. Material: CD8+ T cells sorted from blood, obtained at week 4, from a patient treated with tofacitinib. Here the CDR3 DNA reads TGTGCCAGCAGCTTAGACGTCTCCCAGGGGTCCTACGAGCAGTACTTC. It encodes CASSLDVSQGSYEQYF. Full variable domain (outside the CDR3, taken from reference TRBV7-6 and TRBJ2-7): GAGVSQSPRYKVTKRGQDVALRCDPISGHVSLYWYRQALGQGPEFLTYFNYEAQQDKSGLPNDRFSAERPEGSISTLTIQRTEQRDSAMYRCASSLDVSQGSYEQYFGPGTRLTVT.